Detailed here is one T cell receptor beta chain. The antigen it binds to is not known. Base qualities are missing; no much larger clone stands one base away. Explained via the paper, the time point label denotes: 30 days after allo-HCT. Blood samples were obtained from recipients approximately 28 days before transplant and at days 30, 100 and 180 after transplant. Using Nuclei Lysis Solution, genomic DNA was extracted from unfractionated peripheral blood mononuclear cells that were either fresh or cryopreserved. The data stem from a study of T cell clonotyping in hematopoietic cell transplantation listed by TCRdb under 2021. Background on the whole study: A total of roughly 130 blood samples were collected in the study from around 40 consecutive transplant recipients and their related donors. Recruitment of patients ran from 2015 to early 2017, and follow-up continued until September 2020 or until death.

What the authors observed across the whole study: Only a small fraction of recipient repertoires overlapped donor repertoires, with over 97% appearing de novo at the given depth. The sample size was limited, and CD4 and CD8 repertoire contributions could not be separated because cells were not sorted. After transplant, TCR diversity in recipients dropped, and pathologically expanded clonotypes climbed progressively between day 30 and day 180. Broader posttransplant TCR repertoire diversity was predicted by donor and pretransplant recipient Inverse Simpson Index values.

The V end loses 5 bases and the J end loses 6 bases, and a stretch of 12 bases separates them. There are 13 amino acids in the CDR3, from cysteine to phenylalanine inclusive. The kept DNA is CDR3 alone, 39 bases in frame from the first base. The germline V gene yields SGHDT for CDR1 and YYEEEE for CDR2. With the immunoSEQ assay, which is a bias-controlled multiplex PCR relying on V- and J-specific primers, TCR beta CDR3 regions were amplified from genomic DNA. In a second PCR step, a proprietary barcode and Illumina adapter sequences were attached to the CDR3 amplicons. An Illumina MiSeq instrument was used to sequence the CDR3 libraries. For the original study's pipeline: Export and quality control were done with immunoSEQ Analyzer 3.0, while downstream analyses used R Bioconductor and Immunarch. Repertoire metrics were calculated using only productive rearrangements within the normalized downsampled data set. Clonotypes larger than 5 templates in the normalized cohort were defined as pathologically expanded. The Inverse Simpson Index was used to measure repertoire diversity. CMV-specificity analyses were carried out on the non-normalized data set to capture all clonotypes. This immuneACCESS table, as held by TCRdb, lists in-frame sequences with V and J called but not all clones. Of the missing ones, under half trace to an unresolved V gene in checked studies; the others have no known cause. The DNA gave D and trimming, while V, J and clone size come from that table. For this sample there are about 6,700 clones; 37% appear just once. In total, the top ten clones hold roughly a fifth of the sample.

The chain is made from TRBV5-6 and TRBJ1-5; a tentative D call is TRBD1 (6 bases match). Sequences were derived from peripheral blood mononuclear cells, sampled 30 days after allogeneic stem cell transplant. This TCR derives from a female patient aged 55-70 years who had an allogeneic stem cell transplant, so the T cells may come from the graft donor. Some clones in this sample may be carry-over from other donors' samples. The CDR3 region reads CASSFQGSQPQHF. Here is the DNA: TGTGCCAGCAGTTTTCAGGGGAGTCAGCCCCAGCATTTT.